One sample yielded the 18 T cell receptor beta chains listed below, sequenced in a study of glioma-infiltrating T cells. Amplification of TCR alpha and beta CDR3 regions from RNA used iRepertoire nested multiplex PCR. TCRdb re-called the multiplex PCR reads through MiXCR, storing one row per CDR3 protein. The sample shows about 190,000 distinct CDR3 sequences, about 31% of them seen only once. The sequencing input was glioma tissue, nonneoplastic brain tissue, or PBMCs (not recorded which). All receptors derive from a human donor with low-grade glioma or glioblastoma, undergoing nonglioma brain surgery, or in good health (not recorded which).

The sample holds many counts of this clonotype. The V gene is TRBV5-1, the J gene TRBJ1-1; D might be TRBD1 (6 bases). The germline V and J ends were trimmed by 2 bases and 8 bases, with 10 bases remaining between them. Per germline, CDR1 SGHRS and CDR2 YFSETQ. The CDR3 extends over 12 amino acids. CDR3 nucleotide sequence: TGCGCCAGCAGCTTTGGACAGAAAGAAGCTTTCTTT. Translation gives CASSFGQKEAFF.

This clonotype has at least ten counts. The V and J genes are TRBV6-2 or TRBV6-3 and TRBJ2-7; D possibly corresponds to TRBD1 (6 bases). Trimming pared 4 bases from V and 3 bases from J, leaving 10 bases between. CDR1 and CDR2 from the germline V gene are MNHEY and SVGEGT. The CDR3 totals 13 residues. The DNA for the CDR3 is TGTGCCAGCAGTTTCGAGACAGGCTACGAGCAGTACTTC. Amino acids: CASSFETGYEQYF.

This clonotype was seen at least ten times. The rearrangement links TRBV6-1 to TRBJ2-7; 10 bases fit TRBD1. V gave up 0 bases and J gave up 2 bases; unmatched junction bases: 7. CDR1 and CDR2 (germline): MNHNS, SASEGT. CDR3 length: 17 residues. Here the CDR3 DNA reads TGTGCCAGCAGTGAAGCTTGGGCCGGGACAGGGGCCTACGAGCAGTACTTC. Amino acids: CASSEAWAGTGAYEQYF.

This clonotype was counted many times. The CDR3 region is CSAPALLSLAGFTDTQYF. The DNA of the CDR3 is TGCAGTGCTCCCGCCCTCCTGTCACTAGCGGGCTTCACAGATACGCAGTATTTT. V is TRBV20-1 and J is TRBJ2-3; 9 bases match TRBD2. CDR1 and CDR2 from the germline V gene are DFQATT and SNEGSKA (reference sequence). V shed 5 bases, J shed 2 bases, and the junction held 17 bases outside the gene matches. The CDR3 spans 18 residues.

This clonotype has a count of ten or more. The rearrangement joins TRBV7-2 to TRBJ1-5, with D tentatively TRBD1 (6 bases). This CDR3 is 15 amino acids long. Germline V gene data show CDR1 as SGHTA and CDR2 as FQGNSA. V lost 6 bases and J lost 2, with 14 bases in between. This CDR3 reads CASRADSAGNQPQHF. In nucleotides, the CDR3 is TGTGCCAGCAGAGCGGACAGTGCGGGCAATCAGCCCCAGCATTTT.

This clonotype has a count of ten or more. The chain employs TRBV10-3 and TRBJ2-7; D might be TRBD2 (6 bases). V lost 4 bases to trimming and J lost 3 bases, with 10 bases between them. There are 13 residues in the CDR3. Germline V lookup: CDR1 ENHRY, CDR2 SYGVKD. CDR3 bases: TGTGCCATCAGTGCTAATAGCGGCTACGAGCAGTACTTC. It yields the protein CAISANSGYEQYF.

In this sample, this clonotype turned up many times. The DNA for the CDR3 is TGTGCCAGCAGCCAAACCACAGGGGTTGCAGATACGCAGTATTTT. It codes for CASSQTTGVADTQYF. The V and J genes are TRBV3-1 and TRBJ2-3; TRBD1 agrees at 7 bases. Germline V gives CDR1 LGHDT, CDR2 YNNKEL (reference sequence). The length of the CDR3 is 15 residues. With V trimmed by 2 bases and J by 4 bases, 6 bases remained unmatched.

The chain has TRBV20-1 and TRBJ2-3; a weak D match, TRBD1 (6 bases). The CDR3 runs to 18 residues. Trimming left V 8 bases short and J 2 bases short, with 29 bases between. Looked up from germline, CDR1 is DFQATT and CDR2 is SNEGSKA (reference sequence). CDR3 in DNA: TGCAGTCCCAGAGGTTCGAGGGGGAAGACCGGGGCCACAGATACGCAGTATTTT. Residues: CSPRGSRGKTGATDTQYF.

A few counts support this clonotype. The chain is built from TRBV28 and TRBJ2-3; no definite D call. V lost 7 bases to trimming and J lost 0 bases, with 17 bases between them. This CDR3 contains 16 residues. Germline V lookup: CDR1 MDHEN, CDR2 SYDVKM. The CDR3 here is CASILGGAGSTDTQYF. DNA for the CDR3: TGTGCCAGCATCCTAGGTGGAGCAGGTAGCACAGATACGCAGTATTTT. The variable domain in full, completed from reference TRBV28 and TRBJ2-3, reads DVKVTQSSRYLVKRTGEKVFLECVQDMDHENMFWYRQDPGLGLRLIYFSYDVKMKEKGDIPEGYSVSREKKERFSLILESASTNQTSMYLCASILGGAGSTDTQYFGPGTRLTVL.

This clonotype showed up many times. This chain connects TRBV28 to TRBJ1-2, with D maybe TRBD1 (6 bases). CDR3 length equals 14 residues. CDR1 and CDR2 from the germline V gene are MDHEN and SYDVKM. Deletions cut 6 bases from V and 4 bases from J, with 15 bases between. Here the CDR3 DNA reads TGTGCCAGCAGAGGCCAGGGGTGGGCCTATGGCTACACCTTC. This encodes CASRGQGWAYGYTF.

Remarks on this clonotype: This may arise from a read error, as a much more abundant clone is one base away. Since the CDR3 does not end with the conserved phenylalanine or tryptophan, this likely comes from a read error. The V and J genes are TRBV12-3 or TRBV12-4 and TRBJ1-1; D is undetermined. The CDR3 extends over 12 amino acids. The ends were cut back, 1 base at V and 11 bases at J, with 11 bases in the middle. CDR3 nucleotide sequence: TGTGCCAGCAGTTTAGGTGATAGGGAGGCTTTCTCT. Protein product: CASSLGDREAFS.

V and J are TRBV27 and TRBJ2-2; TRBD2 matches 10 bases. CDR1 is MNHEY, CDR2 SMNVEV, per germline (reference sequence). Losses at the gene ends were 2 bases for V and 3 bases for J; bases not matched to a gene: 0. The CDR3 is 15 amino acids. The CDR3 region is CASSLLAGDTGELFF. The CDR3 DNA sequence: TGTGCCAGCAGTTTACTAGCGGGAGACACCGGGGAGCTGTTTTTT.

As for this clonotype: One base away lies a much larger clone, so this may be a sequencing read error. The genes are TRBV4-1 and TRBJ1-5, with a possible D match to TRBD1 (5 bases). The CDR3 consists of 18 residues. CDR1 is MGHRA and CDR2 is YSYEKL in the germline V gene. Trimming stripped 1 base from V and 4 bases from J, with 20 bases between. The CDR3 loop is CASSQVPTGRALNQPQHF. In nucleotides, the CDR3 is TGCGCCAGCAGCCAAGTCCCGACTGGCAGGGCTCTAAATCAGCCCCAGCATTTT.

This clonotype has at least ten counts. The chain links TRBV6-4 to TRBJ2-1; the match to TRBD2 covers 12 bases. V trimming: 2 bases; J trimming: 4 bases; junction bases outside the gene matches: 3. The CDR3 sequence is 16 residues long. Germline values: CDR1 MRHNA, CDR2 SNTAGT. Written as DNA, the CDR3 is TGTGCCAGCAGTGACCAGGGGACTAGCGGGTACAATGAGCAGTTCTTC. Its protein is CASSDQGTSGYNEQFF.

This clonotype was observed at least ten times. V gene TRBV4-3 combines with J gene TRBJ2-7; D is unresolved. Germline V gives CDR1 LGHNA, CDR2 YSLEER. V gave up 0 bases and J gave up 3 bases, with 6 bases separating them. The CDR3 covers 13 residues. The CDR3 sequence: CASSQDHSYEQYF. The CDR3 DNA follows: TGCGCCAGCAGCCAAGACCACAGCTACGAGCAGTACTTC.

The table lists this clonotype with many counts. This chain joins TRBV6-1 and TRBJ2-3; D gene uncertain. The CDR3 loop spans 12 amino acids. Germline V CDR1 and CDR2: MNHNS, SASEGT. V was clipped by 6 bases and J by 9 bases, with 13 bases between them. CDR3 sequence (DNA): TGTGCCAGCAGCTCGGACCTCGGAACGCAGTATTTT. Translating gives CASSSDLGTQYF.

The J gene is TRBJ2-1, the V gene TRBV6-1; TRBD2 matches 10 bases. The J segment lost 5 bases and the V segment lost 6 bases, leaving 7 bases of the junction unmatched. CDR3 size: 15 residues. CDR1 is MNHNS, CDR2 SASEGT, per germline. CDR3 in amino acids: CASSVSGRLDNEQFF. The CDR3 bases are TGTGCCAGCAGCGTTAGCGGGAGGCTCGACAATGAGCAGTTCTTC.

About this clonotype itself: Germline is not matched at one junction end, which may reflect a read error. This chain links TRBV5-1 with TRBJ2-7; D gene ambiguous. This CDR3 comprises 14 residues. Germline-derived CDR1 and CDR2 are SGHRS and YFSETQ. The CDR3 region has the DNA TGCGCCAGCATCTTGGGCGTAAACCCCTACGAGCAGTACTTC. Amino acid sequence: CASILGVNPYEQYF.